The clone carrying this TCR beta chain was counted many times. Its specificity is not known. Time point specified: newly diagnosed GD, antithyroid drugs for less than 3 months. PBMC RNA served as the TCR library source. The data stem from a study of regulatory T cells in long-lasting Graves disease. Study-wide results and limits: Gene preferences differed: TRBV28, TRBJ1-2, TRBJ2-5 in persistent cases. Accuracy could have been hurt by small sample size.

The germline gives CDR1 SNHLY, CDR2 FYNNEI. This CDR3 has 15 residues. V was pared by 6 bases and J by 0 bases, with 7 bases of the junction left unmatched. Arm-PCR with iRepertoire HTBI primers amplified the CDR3 regions for these TCR beta libraries. TCRdb reprocessed the multiplex PCR reads via MiXCR and lists one record per CDR3 protein. The table has more than 350,000 distinct CDR3 sequences, 15% seen once; the top ten hold around 15%. A further study also used this sample, focusing on T cells in Graves' hyperthyroidism and ophthalmopathy.

The genes are TRBV2 and TRBJ1-1; TRBD1 aligns across 7 bases. The TCR was taken from a woman younger than 45 with Graves disease. The source was peripheral blood mononuclear cells (PBMCs), collected at new diagnosis, from a patient treated with antithyroid drugs. CDR3 region: CASRLTGDLNTEAFF. In nucleotides, the CDR3 is TGTGCCAGCAGACTCACAGGGGACCTGAACACTGAAGCTTTCTTT.